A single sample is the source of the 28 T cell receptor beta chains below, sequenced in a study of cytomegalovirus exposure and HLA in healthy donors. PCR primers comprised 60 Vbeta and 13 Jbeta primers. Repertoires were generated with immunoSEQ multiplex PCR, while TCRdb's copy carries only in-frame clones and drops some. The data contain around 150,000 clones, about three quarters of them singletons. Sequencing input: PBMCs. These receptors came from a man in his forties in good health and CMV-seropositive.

The CDR3 sequence is CASTPGQGHYEQYF. For the CDR3, the DNA is TGTGCCAGCACCCCGGGACAGGGACACTACGAGCAGTACTTC. The chain is built from TRBV6-5 and TRBJ2-7; TRBD1 matches 9 bases. Germline values: CDR1 MNHEY, CDR2 SVGAGI. Trimming took 7 bases from V and 3 from J; bases not matched to a gene: 7. The CDR3 has 14 residues.

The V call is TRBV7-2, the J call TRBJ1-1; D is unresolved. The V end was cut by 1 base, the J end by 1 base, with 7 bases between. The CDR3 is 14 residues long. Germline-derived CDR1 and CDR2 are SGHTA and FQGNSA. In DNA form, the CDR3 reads TGTGCCAGCAGCTTAGGCGCGTCGAACACTGAAGCTTTCTTT. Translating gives CASSLGASNTEAFF. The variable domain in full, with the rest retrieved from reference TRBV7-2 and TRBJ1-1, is GAGVSQSPSNKVTEKGKDVELRCDPISGHTALYWYRQSLGQGLEFLIYFQGNSAPDKSGLPSDRFSAERTGGSVSTLTIQRTQQEDSAVYLCASSLGASNTEAFFGQGTRLTVV.

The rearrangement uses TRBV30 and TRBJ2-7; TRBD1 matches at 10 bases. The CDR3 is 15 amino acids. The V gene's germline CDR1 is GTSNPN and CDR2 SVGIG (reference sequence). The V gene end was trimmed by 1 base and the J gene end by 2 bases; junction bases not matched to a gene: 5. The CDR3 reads CAWSGGQGQTYEQYF. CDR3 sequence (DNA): TGTGCCTGGAGTGGGGGACAGGGGCAAACCTACGAGCAGTACTTC.

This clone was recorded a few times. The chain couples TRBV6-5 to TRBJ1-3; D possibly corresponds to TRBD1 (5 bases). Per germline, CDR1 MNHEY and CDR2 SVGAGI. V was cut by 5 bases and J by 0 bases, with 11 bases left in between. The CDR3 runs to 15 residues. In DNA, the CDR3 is TGTGCCAGCAGTCCCGACAGATTCTCTGGAAACACCATATATTTT. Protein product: CASSPDRFSGNTIYF.

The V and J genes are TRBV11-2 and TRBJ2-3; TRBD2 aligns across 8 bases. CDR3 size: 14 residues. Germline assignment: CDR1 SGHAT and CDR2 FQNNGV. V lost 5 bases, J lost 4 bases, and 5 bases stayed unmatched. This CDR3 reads CASSAWTSPDTQYF. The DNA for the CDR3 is TGTGCCAGCAGCGCCTGGACTAGCCCAGATACGCAGTATTTT.

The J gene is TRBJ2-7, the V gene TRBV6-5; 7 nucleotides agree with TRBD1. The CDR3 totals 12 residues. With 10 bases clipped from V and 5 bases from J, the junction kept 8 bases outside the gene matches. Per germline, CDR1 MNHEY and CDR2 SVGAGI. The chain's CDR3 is CATRQGINEQYF. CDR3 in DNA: TGTGCCACCAGACAGGGCATCAACGAGCAGTACTTC.

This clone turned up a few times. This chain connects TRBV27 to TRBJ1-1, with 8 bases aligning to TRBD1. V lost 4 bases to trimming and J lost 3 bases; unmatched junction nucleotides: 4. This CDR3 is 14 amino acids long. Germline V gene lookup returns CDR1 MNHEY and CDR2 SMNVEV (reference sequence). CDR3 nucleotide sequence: TGTGCCAGCAGTTGGGGACAGGCGGACACTGAAGCTTTCTTT. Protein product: CASSWGQADTEAFF.

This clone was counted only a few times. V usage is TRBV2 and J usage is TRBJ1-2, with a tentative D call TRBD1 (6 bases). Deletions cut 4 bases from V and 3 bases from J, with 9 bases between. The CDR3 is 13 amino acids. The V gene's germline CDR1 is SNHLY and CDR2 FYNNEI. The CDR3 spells CASSVTGYYGYTF. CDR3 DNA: TGTGCCAGCAGTGTGACAGGCTACTATGGCTACACCTTC.

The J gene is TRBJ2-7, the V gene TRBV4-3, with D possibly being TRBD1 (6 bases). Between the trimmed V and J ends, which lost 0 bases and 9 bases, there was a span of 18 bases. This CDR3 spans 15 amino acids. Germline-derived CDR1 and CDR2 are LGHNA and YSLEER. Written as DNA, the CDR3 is TGCGCCAGCAGCCAAGATGAGGGGGTAGAACGTTGGCAGTACTTC. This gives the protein CASSQDEGVERWQYF.

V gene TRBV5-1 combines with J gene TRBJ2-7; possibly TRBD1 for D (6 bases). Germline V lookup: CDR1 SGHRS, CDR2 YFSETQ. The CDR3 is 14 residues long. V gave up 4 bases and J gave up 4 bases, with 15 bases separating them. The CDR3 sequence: CASSKAGDPYEQYF. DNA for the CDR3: TGCGCCAGCAGCAAGGCAGGGGATCCTTACGAGCAGTACTTC.

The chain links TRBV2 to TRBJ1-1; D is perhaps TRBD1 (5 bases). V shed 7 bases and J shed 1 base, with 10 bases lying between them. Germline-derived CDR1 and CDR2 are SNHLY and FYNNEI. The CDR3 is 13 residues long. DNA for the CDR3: TGTGCCAGCATAAGACAGAAGAACACTGAAGCTTTCTTT. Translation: CASIRQKNTEAFF.

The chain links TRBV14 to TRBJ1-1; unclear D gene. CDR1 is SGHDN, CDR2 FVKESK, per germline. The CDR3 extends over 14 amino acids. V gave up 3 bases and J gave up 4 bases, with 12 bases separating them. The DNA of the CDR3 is TGTGCCAGCAGCCAGTCCCGCGGTTTCACTGAAGCTTTCTTT. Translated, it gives CASSQSRGFTEAFF.

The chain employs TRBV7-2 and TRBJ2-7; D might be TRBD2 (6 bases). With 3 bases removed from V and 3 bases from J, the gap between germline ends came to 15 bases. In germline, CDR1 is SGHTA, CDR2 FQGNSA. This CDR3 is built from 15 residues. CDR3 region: CASSFIERVDYEQYF. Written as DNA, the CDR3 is TGTGCCAGCAGCTTTATCGAGCGGGTGGACTACGAGCAGTACTTC.

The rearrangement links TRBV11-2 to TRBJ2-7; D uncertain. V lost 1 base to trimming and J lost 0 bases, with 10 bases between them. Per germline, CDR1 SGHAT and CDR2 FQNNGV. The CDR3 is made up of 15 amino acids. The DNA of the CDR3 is TGTGCCAGCAGCTTAGGCGGTGGCAGCTCCTACGAGCAGTACTTC. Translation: CASSLGGGSSYEQYF.

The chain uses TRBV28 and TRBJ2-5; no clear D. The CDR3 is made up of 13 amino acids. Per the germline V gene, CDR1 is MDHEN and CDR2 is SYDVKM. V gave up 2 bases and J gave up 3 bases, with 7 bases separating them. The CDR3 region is CASSLAAEETQYF. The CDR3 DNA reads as TGTGCCAGCAGTTTAGCGGCCGAAGAGACCCAGTACTTC.

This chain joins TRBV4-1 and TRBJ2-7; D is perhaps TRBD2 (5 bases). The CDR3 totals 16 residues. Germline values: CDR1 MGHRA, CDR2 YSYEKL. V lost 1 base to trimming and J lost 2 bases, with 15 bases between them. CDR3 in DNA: TGCGCCAGCAGCCAAGGGGTCGGGGTGTCGACCTACGAGCAGTACTTC. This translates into CASSQGVGVSTYEQYF.

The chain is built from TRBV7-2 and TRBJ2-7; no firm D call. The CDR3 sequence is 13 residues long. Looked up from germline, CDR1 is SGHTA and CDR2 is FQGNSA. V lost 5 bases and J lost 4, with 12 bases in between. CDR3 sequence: CASSAPGGYEQYF. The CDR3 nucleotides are TGTGCCAGCAGCGCCCCAGGTGGGTACGAGCAGTACTTC.

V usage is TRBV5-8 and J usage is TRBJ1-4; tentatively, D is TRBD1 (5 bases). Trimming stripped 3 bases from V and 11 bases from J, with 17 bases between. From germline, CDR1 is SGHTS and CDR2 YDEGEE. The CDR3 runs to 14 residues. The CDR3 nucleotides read TGTGCCAGCAGCTCCCCGCCAGGGAGGACTAAACTGTTTTTT. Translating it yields CASSSPPGRTKLFF.

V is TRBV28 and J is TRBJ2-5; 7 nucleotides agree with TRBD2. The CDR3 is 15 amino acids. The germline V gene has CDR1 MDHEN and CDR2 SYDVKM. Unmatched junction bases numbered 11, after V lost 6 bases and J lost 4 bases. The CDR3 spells CASRTSGGRGETQYF. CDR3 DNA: TGTGCCAGCAGGACTTCGGGGGGTCGGGGAGAGACCCAGTACTTC. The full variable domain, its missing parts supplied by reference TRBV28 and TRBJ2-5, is DVKVTQSSRYLVKRTGEKVFLECVQDMDHENMFWYRQDPGLGLRLIYFSYDVKMKEKGDIPEGYSVSREKKERFSLILESASTNQTSMYLCASRTSGGRGETQYFGPGTRLLVL.

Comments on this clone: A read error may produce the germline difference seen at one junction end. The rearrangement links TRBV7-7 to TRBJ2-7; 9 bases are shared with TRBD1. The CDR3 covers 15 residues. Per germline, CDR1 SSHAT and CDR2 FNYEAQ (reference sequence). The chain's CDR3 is CASSLGVGQGYEQYF. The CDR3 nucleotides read TGTGCTAGCAGCCTGGGTGTGGGACAGGGCTACGAGCAGTACTTC.

The CDR3 coding sequence is TGTGCCAGCTCACCAAGGGGTGAAGCTTTCTTT. It is translated as CASSPRGEAFF. The chain combines TRBV18 with TRBJ1-1, with TRBD1 as a possible D gene (5 bases). Germline-derived CDR1 and CDR2 are KGHSH and LQKENI. The CDR3 sequence is 11 residues long. Trimming took 2 bases from V and 7 from J, leaving 5 bases between them.

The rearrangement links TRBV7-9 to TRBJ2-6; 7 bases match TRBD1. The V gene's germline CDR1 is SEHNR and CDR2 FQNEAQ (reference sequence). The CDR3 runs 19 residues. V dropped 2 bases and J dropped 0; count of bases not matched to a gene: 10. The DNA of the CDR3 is TGTGCCAGCAGCTTAAAAAGGGGGCAGGCGAACTCTGGGGCCAACGTCCTGACTTTC. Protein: CASSLKRGQANSGANVLTF.

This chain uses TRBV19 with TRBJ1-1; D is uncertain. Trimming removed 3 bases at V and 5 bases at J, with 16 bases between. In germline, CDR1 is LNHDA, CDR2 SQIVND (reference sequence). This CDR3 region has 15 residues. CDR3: CASSMEGAGGTEAFF. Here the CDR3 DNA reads TGTGCCAGTAGTATGGAGGGCGCGGGAGGGACTGAAGCTTTCTTT.

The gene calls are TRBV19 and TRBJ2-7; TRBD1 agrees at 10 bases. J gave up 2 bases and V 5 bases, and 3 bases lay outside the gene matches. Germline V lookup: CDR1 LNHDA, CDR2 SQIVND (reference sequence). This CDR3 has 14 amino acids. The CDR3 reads CASSPGQGPYEQYF. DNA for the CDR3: TGTGCCAGTAGTCCGGGACAGGGGCCCTACGAGCAGTACTTC.

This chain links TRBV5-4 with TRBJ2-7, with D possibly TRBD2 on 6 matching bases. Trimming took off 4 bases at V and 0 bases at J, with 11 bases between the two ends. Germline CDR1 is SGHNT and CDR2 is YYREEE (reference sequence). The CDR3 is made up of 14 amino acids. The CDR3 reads CASSPPGGSYEQYF. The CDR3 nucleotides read TGTGCCAGCAGCCCACCCGGGGGCTCCTACGAGCAGTACTTC.

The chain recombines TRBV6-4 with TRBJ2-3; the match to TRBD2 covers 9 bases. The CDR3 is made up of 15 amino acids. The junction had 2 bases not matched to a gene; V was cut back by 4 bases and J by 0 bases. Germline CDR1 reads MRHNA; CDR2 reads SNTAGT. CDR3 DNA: TGTGCCAGCAGTGTCACTAGCGGGAGCACAGATACGCAGTATTTT. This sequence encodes CASSVTSGSTDTQYF.

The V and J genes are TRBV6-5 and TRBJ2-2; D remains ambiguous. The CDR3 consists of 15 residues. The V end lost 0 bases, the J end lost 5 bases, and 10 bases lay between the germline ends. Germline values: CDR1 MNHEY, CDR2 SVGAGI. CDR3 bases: TGTGCCAGCAGTTACTCGAGTCCCTGGACCGGGGAGCTGTTTTTT. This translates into CASSYSSPWTGELFF.

The CDR3 nucleotides are TGTGCCAGCAGTTACACAGGGGTCGCAACTAATGAAAAACTGTTTTTT. Residues: CASSYTGVATNEKLFF. The chain couples TRBV6-6 to TRBJ1-4; TRBD1 matches 7 bases. The CDR3 is 16 amino acids. Germline loops: CDR1 MNHNY, CDR2 SVGAGI (reference sequence). J lost 0 bases, V lost 2 bases, and 3 bases had no gene match.